This T cell receptor beta chain was identified during a study of blood T cell repertoires in COVID-19. Study context: Samples representing acute and convalescent COVID-19 were sourced from the United States, Italy and Spain. PBMCs, B-cell-depleted T cells, or T cells provided the cDNA or gDNA that made up the material.

The sample holds a few counts of this clone. In the study's own analysis: Reference gene primers were amplified, and this amplification served to estimate nucleated cell counts. Some clones are missing from TCRdb's copy, which holds only in-frame ones; the method was immunoSEQ multiplex PCR. V and J calls and clone size are given by that table; D and trimming were obtained from the DNA. The sample records roughly 120,000 clones, around 88% being singletons. With 5 bases clipped from V and 5 bases from J, the junction kept 7 bases outside the gene matches. This CDR3 region has 15 residues. CDR1 SGHVS and CDR2 FQNEAQ come from the germline V gene.

The TCR sequence derives from a woman in her forties or fifties with active or convalescent COVID-19. V is TRBV7-8 and J is TRBJ2-7, with 12 nucleotides matching TRBD2. The specimen was peripheral blood. As DNA, the CDR3 is TGTGCCAGCAGCCCTCTGACTAGCGGGAGCCACGAGCAGTACTTC. Protein sequence: CASSPLTSGSHEQYF.